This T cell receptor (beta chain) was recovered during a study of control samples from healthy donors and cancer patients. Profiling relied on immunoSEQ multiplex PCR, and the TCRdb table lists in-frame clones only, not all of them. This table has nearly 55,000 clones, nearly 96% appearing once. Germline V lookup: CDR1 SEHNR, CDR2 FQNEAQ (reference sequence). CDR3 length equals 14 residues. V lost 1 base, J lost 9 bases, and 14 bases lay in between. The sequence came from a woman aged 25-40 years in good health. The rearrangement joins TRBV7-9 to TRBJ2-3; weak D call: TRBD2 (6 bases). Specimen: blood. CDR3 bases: TGTGCCAGCAGCTTAGATTCAACTAGCACCACGCAGTATTTT. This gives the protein CASSLDSTSTTQYF.